Shown below are 11 T cell receptor beta chains from a single sample sequenced in a study of blood T cell repertoires in COVID-19. Some clones are missing from TCRdb's copy, which holds only in-frame ones; the method was immunoSEQ multiplex PCR. The sample has under 150,000 clones; 60% to 85% are singletons. Sample: peripheral blood. The receptors were sampled from a woman over 75 with active or convalescent COVID-19.

The gene calls are TRBV2 and TRBJ1-5; D is perhaps TRBD1 (5 bases). V lost 7 bases to trimming and J lost 4 bases, with 11 bases between them. The CDR3 is made up of 13 amino acids. CDR1 and CDR2 (germline): SNHLY, FYNNEI. CDR3 bases: TGTGCCAGCAAAGACAGAAGGAATCAGCCCCAGCATTTT. Translation gives CASKDRRNQPQHF.

J is TRBJ2-3 and V is TRBV27, with TRBD2 matching over 7 bases. CDR1 is MNHEY, CDR2 SMNVEV, per germline (reference sequence). Germline trimming cut 4 bases from V and 5 bases from J; bases unmatched to any gene: 12. This CDR3 region has 16 residues. In DNA, the CDR3 is TGTGCCAGCAGTTCCCGGACTAGTCGGGGGGTAGATACGCAGTATTTT. Translation gives CASSSRTSRGVDTQYF.

The rearrangement joins TRBV11-2 to TRBJ2-1; unclear D gene. Germline V gene sequence: CDR1 SGHAT, CDR2 FQNNGV. The CDR3 covers 13 residues. V lost 1 base, J lost 1 base, and 2 bases lay in between. CDR3 bases: TGTGCCAGCAGCTTAGTATCCTACAATGAGCAGTTCTTC. Protein product: CASSLVSYNEQFF.

With regard to this clone: Other nucleotide sequences from this sample produce the same CDR3. The gene calls are TRBV5-1 and TRBJ1-2; 8 positions agree with TRBD1. This CDR3 spans 14 amino acids. V lost 0 bases, J lost 4 bases, and 2 bases stayed unmatched. Germline V gene lookup returns CDR1 SGHRS and CDR2 YFSETQ. The CDR3 nucleotides are TGCGCCAGCAGCTTGGGGACAGGGCCCTATGGCTACACCTTC. It yields the protein CASSLGTGPYGYTF. The full variable domain, completed using reference TRBV5-1 and TRBJ1-2, is KAGVTQTPRYLIKTRGQQVTLSCSPISGHRSVSWYQQTPGQGLQFLFEYFSETQRNKGNFPGRFSGRQFSNSRSEMNVSTLELGDSALYLCASSLGTGPYGYTFGSGTRLTVV.

The chain is built from TRBV19 and TRBJ2-5; D remains ambiguous. V lost 6 bases to trimming and J lost 4 bases, with 9 bases between them. This CDR3 is built from 12 residues. Germline assignment: CDR1 LNHDA and CDR2 SQIVND (reference sequence). In nucleotides, the CDR3 is TGTGCCAGTAGGCAGTCAGGAGAGACCCAGTACTTC. It yields the protein CASRQSGETQYF.

The chain carries TRBV5-6 and TRBJ1-1; weak D call: TRBD1 (6 bases). The V and J ends lost 4 bases and 0 bases respectively, with 13 bases between them. The CDR3 loop spans 15 amino acids. Germline CDR1 SGHDT, CDR2 YYEEEE. The CDR3: CASSKITGMNTEAFF. The CDR3, as DNA: TGTGCCAGCAGCAAAATAACAGGGATGAACACTGAAGCTTTCTTT.

The V gene is TRBV7-2, the J gene TRBJ2-7; D might be TRBD2 (7 bases). This CDR3 region has 16 residues. Germline loops: CDR1 SGHTA, CDR2 FQGNSA. The V and J ends lost 3 bases and 6 bases respectively, with 21 bases between them. In DNA form, the CDR3 reads TGTGCCAGCAGCTTTAGAGGGGGGGGCAGTTCAGGCGAGCAGTACTTC. Translation: CASSFRGGGSSGEQYF. Based on the CDR3 plus reference TRBV7-2 and TRBJ2-7, the full variable domain is GAGVSQSPSNKVTEKGKDVELRCDPISGHTALYWYRQSLGQGLEFLIYFQGNSAPDKSGLPSDRFSAERTGGSVSTLTIQRTQQEDSAVYLCASSFRGGGSSGEQYFGPGTRLTVT.

The CDR3 spells CASQKGGAIVNTEAFF. The CDR3 coding sequence is TGTGCCAGCCAAAAGGGGGGGGCGATCGTGAACACTGAAGCTTTCTTT. The chain uses TRBV21-1 and TRBJ1-1. TRBV21-1 is a pseudogene segment. The CDR3 length is 16 residues.

The V gene is TRBV28, the J gene TRBJ1-2; 10 positions match TRBD1. V dropped 3 bases and J dropped 0; count of bases not matched to a gene: 7. CDR3 length: 17 residues. Germline-derived CDR1 and CDR2 are MDHEN and SYDVKM. The CDR3 reads CASSFHPGQGTNYGYTF. The CDR3 DNA reads TGTGCCAGCAGTTTCCACCCGGGACAGGGGACTAACTATGGCTACACCTTC.

This rearrangement joins TRBV3-1 (or the pseudogene TRBV3-2) to TRBJ1-2; D ambiguous. Germline V gives CDR1 LGHDT, CDR2 YNNKEL (reference sequence). V was shortened by 1 base and J by 4 bases, with 4 bases between the two germline ends. This CDR3 has 12 amino acids. This CDR3 reads CASSQVGYGYTF. CDR3 in DNA: TGTGCCAGCAGCCAAGTCGGCTATGGCTACACCTTC.

This chain connects TRBV7-2 to TRBJ2-7, with D tentatively TRBD1 (6 bases). The CDR3 length is 17 residues. In germline, CDR1 is SGHTA, CDR2 FQGNSA. V shed 5 bases and J shed 2 bases, with 22 bases lying between them. CDR3 DNA: TGTGCCAGCAGCCCGGGCAGGGGACCACCTCTTGCCTACGAGCAGTACTTC. Protein product: CASSPGRGPPLAYEQYF.